Shown below are 19 T cell receptor beta chains from a single sample sequenced in a study of T cells after yellow fever vaccination. TCRdb re-called the 5' RACE reads through MiXCR, storing one row per CDR3 protein. The data contain around 47,000 distinct CDR3 sequences, 6.5% to 8.5% of them singletons. This specimen was CD8+ T cells not binding an NS4B(214-222) dextramer, sorted from PBMCs, taken 45 days after the yellow fever booster vaccination. Source of these receptors: a man under 40 who received the YFV17D yellow fever vaccine.

This clonotype came up many times. The chain carries TRBV9 and TRBJ2-7; D remains unclear. Germline V gene data show CDR1 as SGDLS and CDR2 as YYNGEE. The CDR3 has 13 amino acids. Trimming left V 3 bases short and J 4 bases short, with 11 bases between. The CDR3 here is CASSAPGEYEQYF. The CDR3 nucleotides are TGTGCCAGCAGCGCCCCTGGAGAGTACGAGCAGTACTTC. Supplemented by reference TRBV9 and TRBJ2-7, the full variable domain reads DSGVTQTPKHLITATGQRVTLRCSPRSGDLSVYWYQQSLDQGLQFLIQYYNGEERAKGNILERFSAQQFPDLHSELNLSSLELGDSALYFCASSAPGEYEQYFGPGTRLTVT.

There are many counts of this clonotype. The gene calls are TRBV7-9 and TRBJ2-7, with TRBD1 matching over 9 bases. This CDR3 spans 18 amino acids. The germline V gene has CDR1 SEHNR and CDR2 FQNEAQ (reference sequence). The V and J ends lost 4 bases and 3 bases, in that order; junction bases with no gene match: 16. The CDR3 region has the DNA TGTGCCAGCAGCTCGTATGAAAGCACAGGGGGCCTCCGCTACGAGCAGTACTTC. Encoded protein: CASSSYESTGGLRYEQYF.

This clonotype has a count of ten or more. The genes are TRBV2 and TRBJ2-2; D gene unclear. Germline values: CDR1 SNHLY, CDR2 FYNNEI. CDR3 length: 12 residues. Trimming left V 7 bases short and J 8 bases short, with 11 bases between. The CDR3 region has the DNA TGTGCCAGCACCGGGCCTATAGGGGAGCTGTTTTTT. The encoded protein is CASTGPIGELFF.

This clonotype was counted at least ten times. The J gene is TRBJ2-7, the V gene TRBV30, with 8 bases lining up with TRBD1. The CDR3 spans 14 residues. V shed 2 bases, J shed 2 bases, and the junction held 5 bases outside the gene matches. CDR1 is GTSNPN, CDR2 SVGIG, per germline (reference sequence). In DNA, the CDR3 is TGTGCCTGGAGTTCCTCAGGGGGCGCCTACGAGCAGTACTTC. Translation: CAWSSSGGAYEQYF. Full variable domain (missing parts from reference TRBV30 and TRBJ2-7): SQTIHQWPATLVQPVGSPLSLECTVEGTSNPNLYWYRQAAGRGLQLLFYSVGIGQISSEVPQNLSASRPQDRQFILSSKKLLLSDSGFYLCAWSSSGGAYEQYFGPGTRLTVT.

This clonotype appeared many times. The gene calls are TRBV7-9 and TRBJ2-3, with 8 bases matching TRBD2. V shed 3 bases and J 2 bases; nucleotides not matched to a gene: 4. Germline V lookup: CDR1 SEHNR, CDR2 FQNEAQ (reference sequence). CDR3 size: 15 residues. The CDR3 reads CASSFTGGNTDTQYF. The CDR3 nucleotides read TGTGCCAGCAGCTTTACGGGAGGGAACACAGATACGCAGTATTTT.

The genes are TRBV12-3 or TRBV12-4 and TRBJ2-7; D call uncertain. Trimming removed 3 bases at V and 2 bases at J, with 8 bases between. The CDR3 is 13 residues long. CDR3 region: CASSFGTTYEQYF. DNA of the CDR3: TGTGCCAGCAGTTTTGGAACAACCTACGAGCAGTACTTC.

As concerns this clonotype: Possible read error: a much larger clone is one base away. The rearrangement uses TRBV7-9 and TRBJ2-7; 8 nucleotides line up with TRBD2. CDR1 SEHNR and CDR2 FQNEAQ come from the germline V gene (reference sequence). This CDR3 contains 15 residues. CDR3 loop: CACSHERESPYEQYF. Here the CDR3 DNA reads TGTGCCTGCAGCCACGAGCGGGAGTCACCCTACGAGCAGTACTTC. Supplemented by reference TRBV7-9 and TRBJ2-7, the full variable domain reads DTGVSQNPRHKITKRGQNVTFRCDPISEHNRLYWYRQTLGQGPEFLTYFQNEAQLEKSRLLSDRFSAERPKGSFSTLEIQRTEQGDSAMYLCACSHERESPYEQYFGPGTRLTVT.

This clonotype was counted once. It may be a read error: a sequence one base away is much more abundant. The J gene is TRBJ2-3, the V gene TRBV7-3; D gene uncertain. This CDR3 is built from 15 residues. The germline gives CDR1 SGHTA, CDR2 FQGTGA. The V gene lost 4 bases and the J gene lost 2 bases, with 13 bases spanning the gap. The DNA for the CDR3 is TGTGCCAGCAGCTCAGGAGTAGCAAACACAGATACGCAGTATTTT. Translating gives CASSSGVANTDTQYF.

This clonotype has a count of ten or more. This chain joins TRBV6-5 and TRBJ2-7; 9 nucleotides align to TRBD1. The CDR3 runs 15 residues. With 6 bases clipped from V and 0 bases from J, the junction kept 6 bases outside the gene matches. Looked up from germline, CDR1 is MNHEY and CDR2 is SVGAGI. CDR3 amino acids: CASRGQGKSSYEQYF. CDR3 nucleotides: TGTGCCAGCAGAGGACAGGGGAAGAGCTCCTACGAGCAGTACTTC.

CDR3 amino acids: CASSLGAGGAGGYEQFF. CDR3 DNA: TGTGCCAGCAGCTTGGGTGCGGGAGGGGCTGGGGGCTATGAGCAGTTCTTC. The V gene is TRBV5-6, the J gene TRBJ2-1, with 9 bases lining up with TRBD2. The CDR3 length is 17 residues. The V gene's germline CDR1 is SGHDT and CDR2 YYEEEE. With V trimmed by 0 bases and J by 8 bases, 12 bases remained unmatched.

This clonotype showed up just a few times. V gene TRBV27 combines with J gene TRBJ2-1; maybe TRBD2 (6 bases). The CDR3 covers 14 residues. Looked up from germline, CDR1 is MNHEY and CDR2 is SMNVEV (reference sequence). V dropped 6 bases and J dropped 5 bases, with 14 bases sitting between them. The CDR3 spells CASRVFSGNNEQFF. As DNA, the CDR3 is TGTGCCAGCAGAGTCTTTAGCGGAAACAATGAGCAGTTCTTC.

In its sample, this clonotype was seen many times. The V and J genes are TRBV6-5 and TRBJ2-5; D call uncertain. CDR3 size: 12 residues. With 2 bases removed from V and 3 bases from J, the gap between germline ends came to 4 bases. Germline V lookup: CDR1 MNHEY, CDR2 SVGAGI. The CDR3 DNA reads TGTGCCAGCAGTTACGGGGAAGAGACCCAGTACTTC. It translates to CASSYGEETQYF.

This clonotype was picked up many times. The CDR3 reads CAWSSGQQNTGELFF. DNA of the CDR3: TGTGCCTGGAGTAGTGGACAACAGAACACCGGGGAGCTGTTTTTT. V and J are TRBV30 and TRBJ2-2, with a tentative D call TRBD1 (5 bases). This CDR3 is 15 amino acids long. V was pared by 2 bases and J by 1 base, with 11 bases between. The V gene's germline CDR1 is GTSNPN and CDR2 SVGIG (reference sequence).

This clonotype was found many times. The rearrangement links TRBV29-1 to TRBJ1-4; no clear D gene. CDR3 length: 13 amino acids. Per germline, CDR1 SQVTM and CDR2 ANQGSEA. V was clipped by 0 bases and J by 5 bases, with 7 bases between them. The CDR3 sequence: CSVEEGSNEKLFF. The CDR3 bases are TGCAGCGTTGAAGAGGGGAGCAATGAAAAACTGTTTTTT.

This clonotype was recorded at least ten times. The chain couples TRBV27 to TRBJ2-3; D remains ambiguous. Trimming shortened V by 7 bases and J by 2 bases, and 10 bases separated the two germline ends. The CDR3 is made up of 13 amino acids. Germline CDR1 and CDR2: MNHEY and SMNVEV (reference sequence). The CDR3 region has the DNA TGTGCCAGCACAACGGAGACCACAGATACGCAGTATTTT. It is translated as CASTTETTDTQYF.

This clonotype was seen repeatedly, ten times or more. The chain is built from TRBV7-9 and TRBJ2-1; D is unclear. The CDR3 is 11 amino acids. Trimming stripped 2 bases from V and 8 bases from J, with 4 bases between. The germline CDR1 and CDR2 sequences are SEHNR and FQNEAQ (reference sequence). CDR3 bases: TGTGCCAGCAGCTTAAATGATGAGCAGTTCTTC. Protein sequence: CASSLNDEQFF.

This clonotype was seen a few times. CDR3 loop: CATQRHGTGGPNEQYF. The CDR3, as DNA: TGTGCCACCCAGCGCCACGGGACAGGGGGCCCCAACGAGCAGTACTTC. The gene calls are TRBV6-5 and TRBJ2-7; 12 bases match TRBD1. Germline V lookup: CDR1 MNHEY, CDR2 SVGAGI. CDR3 length: 16 amino acids. V shed 10 bases and J 5 bases; nucleotides not matched to a gene: 15.

This clonotype came up many times. The V and J genes are TRBV12-3 or TRBV12-4 and TRBJ2-2; TRBD1 or TRBD2 may be the D gene (5 bases each). This CDR3 has 12 residues. V lost 8 bases to trimming and J lost 6 bases, with 10 bases between them. This chain's CDR3 is CASARGSGELFF. The CDR3 region has the DNA TGTGCCAGCGCCCGGGGCTCCGGGGAGCTGTTTTTT.

The chain uses TRBV13 and TRBJ2-7; the match to TRBD2 covers 14 bases. Germline assignment: CDR1 PRHDT and CDR2 FYEKMQ (reference sequence). The CDR3 has 17 amino acids. Germline trimming cut 5 bases from V and 1 base from J; bases unmatched to any gene: 7. CDR3 nucleotides: TGTGCCAGCAGCCCGGGGACTAGCGGGAGAATTTCCTACGAGCAGTACTTC. It translates to CASSPGTSGRISYEQYF.